What follows are 15 T cell receptor beta chains derived from one specimen sequenced in a study of T cells in tumors after PD-1 blockade. Data came from immunoSEQ multiplex PCR; TCRdb stores just in-frame clones and leaves some out. The sample includes 4,500 to 6,500 clones, 65% to 70% of them seen just once. Here the sequenced sample was tumor tissue, taken before anti-PD-1 treatment. Every receptor here comes from a human donor with basal cell carcinoma.

This clone was seen a handful of times. The rearrangement links TRBV12-3 or TRBV12-4 to TRBJ2-7; D assignment may be TRBD1 or TRBD2 (5 bases each). The CDR3 contains 13 residues. V was trimmed by 7 bases and J by 6 bases, leaving 16 bases between them. DNA of the CDR3: TGTGCCAGCACCACCGGGGCCTCGACCGAGCAGTACTTC. It specifies CASTTGASTEQYF.

V is TRBV19 and J is TRBJ1-1, with a tentative D call TRBD1 (6 bases). CDR1 LNHDA and CDR2 SQIVND come from the germline V gene (reference sequence). There are 15 residues in the CDR3. The V end lost 9 bases, the J end lost 1 base, and 18 bases lay between the germline ends. CDR3 amino acids: CASLPGTGRNTEAFF. The CDR3 DNA sequence: TGTGCCAGCCTTCCGGGAACAGGGAGGAACACTGAAGCTTTCTTT.

The chain combines TRBV9 with TRBJ2-7; D is uncertain. The germline V and J ends were trimmed by 0 bases and 0 bases, with 7 bases remaining between them. The germline V gene has CDR1 SGDLS and CDR2 YYNGEE. The CDR3 is made up of 14 amino acids. CDR3 DNA: TGTGCCAGCAGCGTAGTTGATAGCTCCTACGAGCAGTACTTC. This codes for CASSVVDSSYEQYF. Full variable domain (missing parts from reference TRBV9 and TRBJ2-7): DSGVTQTPKHLITATGQRVTLRCSPRSGDLSVYWYQQSLDQGLQFLIQYYNGEERAKGNILERFSAQQFPDLHSELNLSSLELGDSALYFCASSVVDSSYEQYFGPGTRLTVT.

The chain combines TRBV5-8 with TRBJ2-3; 9 nucleotides align to TRBD1. With V trimmed by 4 bases and J by 6 bases, 9 bases remained unmatched. From germline, CDR1 is SGHTS and CDR2 YDEGEE. This CDR3 has 15 amino acids. CDR3: CASSGGTGFMDTQYF. In DNA, the CDR3 is TGTGCCAGCAGCGGCGGGACAGGGTTTATGGATACGCAGTATTTT.

This clone appeared once. The rearrangement links TRBV11-2 to TRBJ2-1; TRBD2 is a possible D gene (6 bases). V was shortened by 2 bases and J by 7 bases, with 24 bases between the two germline ends. CDR3 length: 18 amino acids. CDR1 SGHAT and CDR2 FQNNGV come from the germline V gene. CDR3 loop: CASSLILRTTTSLNEQFF. The CDR3 DNA sequence: TGTGCCAGCAGCTTAATACTCCGGACTACTACCTCTTTGAATGAGCAGTTCTTC.

V usage is TRBV11-2 and J usage is TRBJ2-7; tentative D call: TRBD1 (6 bases). This CDR3 spans 18 amino acids. Germline V gives CDR1 SGHAT, CDR2 FQNNGV. Deletions cut 5 bases from V and 3 bases from J, with 26 bases between. The CDR3 spells CASSNPAAGDTVGYEQYF. CDR3 nucleotides: TGTGCCAGCAGCAACCCCGCGGCAGGGGACACAGTTGGCTACGAGCAGTACTTC.

This clone was recorded only once. The chain is built from TRBV5-8 and TRBJ1-5; the D gene is possibly TRBD1 (6 bases). V was trimmed by 3 bases and J by 5 bases, leaving 18 bases between them. CDR3 size: 16 residues. Per germline, CDR1 SGHTS and CDR2 YDEGEE. DNA for the CDR3: TGTGCCAGCAGCTCCCCCCCGGGGGGGCCGGATCAGCCCCAGCATTTT. It yields the protein CASSSPPGGPDQPQHF.

The chain links TRBV9 to TRBJ2-7; a weak D match, TRBD2 (5 bases). The CDR3 length is 15 residues. The V end lost 0 bases, the J end lost 5 bases, and 15 bases lay between the germline ends. Germline lookup yields CDR1 SGDLS and CDR2 YYNGEE. In nucleotides, the CDR3 is TGTGCCAGCAGCGTAGGTCAGTCGGGAACAAACGAGCAGTACTTC. Its protein is CASSVGQSGTNEQYF.

This clone was detected a few times. This chain joins TRBV5-1 and TRBJ1-1; weak D call: TRBD1 (6 bases). Deletions cut 3 bases from V and 0 bases from J, with 9 bases between. The CDR3 has 14 amino acids. CDR1 is SGHRS, CDR2 YFSETQ, per germline. CDR3 region: CASSSTGLNTEAFF. The CDR3 coding sequence is TGCGCCAGCAGCTCTACAGGGTTGAACACTGAAGCTTTCTTT.

The gene calls are TRBV5-1 and TRBJ2-4, with TRBD2 matching over 13 bases. V was pared by 4 bases and J by 0 bases, with 4 bases of the junction left unmatched. Germline lookup yields CDR1 SGHRS and CDR2 YFSETQ. The CDR3 runs to 17 residues. CDR3 DNA sequence: TGCGCCAGCAGCCCCAGGACTAGCGGGGGAGCCAAAAACATTCAGTACTTC. Translating it yields CASSPRTSGGAKNIQYF. Using reference TRBV5-1 and TRBJ2-4 for the parts outside the CDR3, the full variable domain is KAGVTQTPRYLIKTRGQQVTLSCSPISGHRSVSWYQQTPGQGLQFLFEYFSETQRNKGNFPGRFSGRQFSNSRSEMNVSTLELGDSALYLCASSPRTSGGAKNIQYFGAGTRLSVL.

V gene TRBV7-8 combines with J gene TRBJ1-1, with D hard to call. V was trimmed by 1 base and J by 4 bases, leaving 13 bases between them. Germline CDR1 SGHVS, CDR2 FQNEAQ. CDR3 length equals 15 residues. CDR3 DNA: TGTGCCAGCAGCTTAGGGTGGGCTCGGGGCACTGAAGCTTTCTTT. This encodes CASSLGWARGTEAFF.

The chain carries TRBV5-1 and TRBJ1-5; TRBD1 aligns across 9 bases. The CDR3 runs 22 residues. The V gene's germline CDR1 is SGHRS and CDR2 YFSETQ. V shed 4 bases and J 2 bases; nucleotides not matched to a gene: 25. CDR3 nucleotides: TGCGCCAGCAGCCTGGGGGGACAGGGTCAGGTGTTGATAGATGTGGGCAATCAGCCCCAGCATTTT. Its protein product is CASSLGGQGQVLIDVGNQPQHF. Full variable domain (rest looked up from reference TRBV5-1 and TRBJ1-5): KAGVTQTPRYLIKTRGQQVTLSCSPISGHRSVSWYQQTPGQGLQFLFEYFSETQRNKGNFPGRFSGRQFSNSRSEMNVSTLELGDSALYLCASSLGGQGQVLIDVGNQPQHFGDGTRLSIL.

The chain has TRBV6-1 and TRBJ2-7; D perhaps matches TRBD2 (5 bases). The CDR3 sequence is 14 residues long. The V gene lost 3 bases and the J gene lost 2 bases, with 11 bases spanning the gap. Germline CDR1 reads MNHNS; CDR2 reads SASEGT. The CDR3 is CASSDEGPTYEQYF. CDR3 DNA: TGTGCCAGCAGTGACGAGGGTCCTACCTACGAGCAGTACTTC.

This chain connects TRBV10-2 to TRBJ1-2; D may be TRBD1 (5 bases). The ends were cut back, 2 bases at V and 4 bases at J, with 14 bases in the middle. The germline gives CDR1 WSHSY, CDR2 SAAADI. CDR3 size: 15 residues. The CDR3 nucleotides read TGCGCCAGCAGTGAGATACCGGGACGGATCTATGGCTACACCTTC. This codes for CASSEIPGRIYGYTF.

The V and J genes are TRBV15 and TRBJ2-5; the D is unclear. The V gene's germline CDR1 is LNHNV and CDR2 YYDKDF (reference sequence). The V and J ends lost 3 bases and 3 bases respectively, with 8 bases between them. The CDR3 has 13 amino acids. The CDR3 DNA follows: TGTGCCACCAGCAGTTTGGCTGAAGAGACCCAGTACTTC. Its translation: CATSSLAEETQYF. The full variable domain, in which reference TRBV15 and TRBJ2-5 provide the parts outside the CDR3, is DAMVIQNPRYQVTQFGKPVTLSCSQTLNHNVMYWYQQKSSQAPKLLFHYYDKDFNNEADTPDNFQSRRPNTSFCFLDIRSPGLGDTAMYLCATSSLAEETQYFGPGTRLLVL.